These 3 T cell receptor beta chains came from one sample sequenced in a study of blood T cell repertoires in COVID-19. Produced via immunoSEQ multiplex PCR; TCRdb's table is partial and in-frame only. The table has around 190,000 clones, roughly 80% seen once. The source material was peripheral blood. The receptors were sampled from a woman aged 50 to 60 with acute or convalescent COVID-19.

This clone was seen a single time. The rearrangement joins TRBV29-1 to TRBJ1-1; maybe TRBD1 (6 bases). Germline lookup yields CDR1 SQVTM and CDR2 ANQGSEA. The CDR3 runs to 12 residues. Trimming took off 7 bases at V and 9 bases at J, with 18 bases between the two ends. The CDR3, as DNA: TGCAGCGGCCGCCGGGACACCGCACAAGCTTTCTTT. It yields the protein CSGRRDTAQAFF.

The chain recombines TRBV19 with TRBJ1-5; no clear D. Germline V gives CDR1 LNHDA, CDR2 SQIVND (reference sequence). The V end was cut by 3 bases, the J end by 6 bases, with 9 bases between. The CDR3 is 13 residues long. CDR3 nucleotide sequence: TGTGCCAGTAGTATTTCGATCGGTCAGCCCCAGCATTTT. It codes for CASSISIGQPQHF.

The count of this clone is one. The chain carries TRBV10-2 and TRBJ2-7; 10 positions match TRBD1. The germline CDR1 and CDR2 sequences are WSHSY and SAAADI. V gave up 4 bases and J gave up 2 bases; unmatched junction bases: 8. The CDR3 contains 16 residues. CDR3 in amino acids: CASSAWGQGTPYEQYF. The DNA of the CDR3 is TGCGCCAGCAGTGCCTGGGGACAGGGGACTCCCTACGAGCAGTACTTC.